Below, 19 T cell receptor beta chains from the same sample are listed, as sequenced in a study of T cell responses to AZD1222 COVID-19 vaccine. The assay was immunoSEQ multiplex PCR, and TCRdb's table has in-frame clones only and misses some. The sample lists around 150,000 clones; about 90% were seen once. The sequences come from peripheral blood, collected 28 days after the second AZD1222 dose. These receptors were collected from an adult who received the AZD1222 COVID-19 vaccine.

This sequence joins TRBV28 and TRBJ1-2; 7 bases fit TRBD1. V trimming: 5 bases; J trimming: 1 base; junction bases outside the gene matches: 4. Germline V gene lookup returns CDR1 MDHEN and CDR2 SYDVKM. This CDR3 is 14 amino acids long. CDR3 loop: CASSHDRVNYGYTF. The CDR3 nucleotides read TGTGCCAGCAGTCACGACAGGGTTAACTATGGCTACACCTTC.

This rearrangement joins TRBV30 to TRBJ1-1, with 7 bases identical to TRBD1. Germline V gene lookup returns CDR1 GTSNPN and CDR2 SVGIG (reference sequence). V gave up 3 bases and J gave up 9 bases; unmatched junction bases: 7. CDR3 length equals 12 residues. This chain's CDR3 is CAWRSGTAKAFF. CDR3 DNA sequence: TGTGCCTGGAGGAGTGGGACAGCTAAAGCTTTCTTT.

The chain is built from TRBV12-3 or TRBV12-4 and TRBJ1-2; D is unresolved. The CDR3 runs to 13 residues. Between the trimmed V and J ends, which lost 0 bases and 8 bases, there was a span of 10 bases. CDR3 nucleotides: TGTGCCAGCAGTTTAGCGCTAACCGGCGGCTACACCTTC. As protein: CASSLALTGGYTF.

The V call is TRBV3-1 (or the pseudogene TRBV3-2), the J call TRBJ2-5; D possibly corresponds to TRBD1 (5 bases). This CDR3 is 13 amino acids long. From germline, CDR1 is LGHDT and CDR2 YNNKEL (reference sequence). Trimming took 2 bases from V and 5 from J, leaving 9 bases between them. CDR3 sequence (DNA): TGTGCCAGCAGCCAAAGGGGCGGCGAGACCCAGTACTTC. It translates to CASSQRGGETQYF.

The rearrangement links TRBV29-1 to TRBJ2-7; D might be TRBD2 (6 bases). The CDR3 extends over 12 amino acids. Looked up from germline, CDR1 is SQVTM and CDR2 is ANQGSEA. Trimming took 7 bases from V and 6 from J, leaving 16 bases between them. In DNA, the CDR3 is TGCAGCGCCAAGGGATCCGGGGGCGAGCAGTACTTC. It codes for CSAKGSGGEQYF.

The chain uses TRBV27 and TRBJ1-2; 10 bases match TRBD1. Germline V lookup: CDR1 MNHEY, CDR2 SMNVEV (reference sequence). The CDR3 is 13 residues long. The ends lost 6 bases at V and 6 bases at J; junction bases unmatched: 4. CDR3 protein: CASRDRGTHGYTF. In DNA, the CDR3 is TGTGCCAGCAGGGACAGGGGGACGCATGGCTACACCTTC.

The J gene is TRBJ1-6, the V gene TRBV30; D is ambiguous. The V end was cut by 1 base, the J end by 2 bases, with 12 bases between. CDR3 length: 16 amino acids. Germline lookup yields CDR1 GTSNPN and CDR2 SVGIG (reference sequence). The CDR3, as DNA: TGTGCCTGGAGTGCGCCCGGGCAGCCCTATAATTCACCCCTCCACTTT. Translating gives CAWSAPGQPYNSPLHF.

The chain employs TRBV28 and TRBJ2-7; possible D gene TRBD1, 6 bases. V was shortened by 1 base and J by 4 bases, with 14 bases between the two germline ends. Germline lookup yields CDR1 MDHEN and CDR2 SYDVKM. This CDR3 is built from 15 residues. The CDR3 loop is CASSLFPGESYEQYF. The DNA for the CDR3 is TGTGCCAGCAGTTTATTCCCAGGGGAAAGTTACGAGCAGTACTTC.

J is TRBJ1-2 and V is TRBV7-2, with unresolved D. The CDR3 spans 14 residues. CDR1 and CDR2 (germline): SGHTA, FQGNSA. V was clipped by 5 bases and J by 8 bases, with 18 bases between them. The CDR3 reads CASSLLHGEGGYTF. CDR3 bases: TGTGCCAGCAGCCTCCTCCACGGGGAAGGAGGCTACACCTTC.

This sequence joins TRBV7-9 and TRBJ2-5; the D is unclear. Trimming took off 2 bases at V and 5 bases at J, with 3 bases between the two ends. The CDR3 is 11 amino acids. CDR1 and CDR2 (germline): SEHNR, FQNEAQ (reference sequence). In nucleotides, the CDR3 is TGTGCCAGCAGCTTAATCGAGACCCAGTACTTC. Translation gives CASSLIETQYF. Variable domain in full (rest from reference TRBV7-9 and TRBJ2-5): DTGVSQNPRHKITKRGQNVTFRCDPISEHNRLYWYRQTLGQGPEFLTYFQNEAQLEKSRLLSDRFSAERPKGSFSTLEIQRTEQGDSAMYLCASSLIETQYFGPGTRLLVL.

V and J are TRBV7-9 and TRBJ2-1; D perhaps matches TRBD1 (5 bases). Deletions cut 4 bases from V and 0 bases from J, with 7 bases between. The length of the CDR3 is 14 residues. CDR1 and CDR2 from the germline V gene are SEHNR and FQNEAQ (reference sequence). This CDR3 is CASSSGNSYNEQFF. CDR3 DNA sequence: TGTGCCAGCAGCTCAGGGAACTCCTACAATGAGCAGTTCTTC. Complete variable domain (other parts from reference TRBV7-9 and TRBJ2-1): DTGVSQNPRHKITKRGQNVTFRCDPISEHNRLYWYRQTLGQGPEFLTYFQNEAQLEKSRLLSDRFSAERPKGSFSTLEIQRTEQGDSAMYLCASSSGNSYNEQFFGPGTRLTVL.

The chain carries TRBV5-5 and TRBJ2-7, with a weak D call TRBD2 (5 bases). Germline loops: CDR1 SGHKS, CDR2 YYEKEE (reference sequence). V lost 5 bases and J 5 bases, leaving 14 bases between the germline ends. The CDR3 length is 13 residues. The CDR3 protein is CASSTRAVNEQYF. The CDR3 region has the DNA TGTGCCAGCAGTACGCGGGCGGTCAACGAGCAGTACTTC. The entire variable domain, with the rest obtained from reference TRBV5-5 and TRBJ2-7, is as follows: DAGVTQSPTHLIKTRGQQVTLRCSPISGHKSVSWYQQVLGQGPQFIFQYYEKEERGRGNFPDRFSARQFPNYSSELNVNALLLGDSALYLCASSTRAVNEQYFGPGTRLTVT.

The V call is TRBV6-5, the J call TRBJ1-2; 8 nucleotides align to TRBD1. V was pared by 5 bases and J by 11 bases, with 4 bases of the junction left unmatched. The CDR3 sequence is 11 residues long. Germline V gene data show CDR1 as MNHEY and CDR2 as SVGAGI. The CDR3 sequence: CASSSNRGYTF. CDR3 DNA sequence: TGTGCCAGCAGTAGCAACAGGGGGTACACCTTC.

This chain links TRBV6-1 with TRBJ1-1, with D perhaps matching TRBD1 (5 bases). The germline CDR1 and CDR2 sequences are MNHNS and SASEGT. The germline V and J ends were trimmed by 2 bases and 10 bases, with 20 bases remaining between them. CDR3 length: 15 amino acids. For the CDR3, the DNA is TGTGCCAGCAGTGAATTTCGACGAGGGGCAGTGGCAGCTTTCTTT. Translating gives CASSEFRRGAVAAFF.

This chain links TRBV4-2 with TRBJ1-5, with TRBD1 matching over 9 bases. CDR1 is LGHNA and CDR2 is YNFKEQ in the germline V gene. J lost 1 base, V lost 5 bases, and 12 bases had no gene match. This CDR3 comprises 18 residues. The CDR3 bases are TGTGCCAGCAGCTTAAGGGGACAGGGCTCCACAAGCAATCAGCCCCAGCATTTT. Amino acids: CASSLRGQGSTSNQPQHF.

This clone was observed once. In DNA form, the CDR3 reads TGTGCCAGCAGCCAAGGGCTAGCGGGGCTCCAAGAGACCCAGTACTTC. It yields the protein CASSQGLAGLQETQYF. The chain employs TRBV3-1 (or the pseudogene TRBV3-2) and TRBJ2-5; 9 bases are shared with TRBD2. CDR1 and CDR2 (germline): LGHDT, YNNKEL (reference sequence). J lost 1 base, V lost 1 base, and 4 bases had no gene match. The CDR3 contains 16 residues.

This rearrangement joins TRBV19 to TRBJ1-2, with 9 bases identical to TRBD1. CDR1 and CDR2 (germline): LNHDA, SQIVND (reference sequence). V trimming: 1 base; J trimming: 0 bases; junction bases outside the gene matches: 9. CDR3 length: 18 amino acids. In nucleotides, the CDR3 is TGTGCCAGTAGTATAGTTCGAAGGACAGGGGTCTCTAACTATGGCTACACCTTC. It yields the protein CASSIVRRTGVSNYGYTF.

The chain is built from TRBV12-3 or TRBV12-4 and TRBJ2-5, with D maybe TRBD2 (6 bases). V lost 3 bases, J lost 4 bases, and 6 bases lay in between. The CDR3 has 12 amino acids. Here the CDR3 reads CASSFGGETQYF. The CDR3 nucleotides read TGTGCCAGCAGTTTCGGGGGAGAGACCCAGTACTTC.

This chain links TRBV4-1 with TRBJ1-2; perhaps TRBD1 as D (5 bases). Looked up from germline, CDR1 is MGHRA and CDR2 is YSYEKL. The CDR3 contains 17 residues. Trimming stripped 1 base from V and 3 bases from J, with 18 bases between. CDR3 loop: CASSQVQGQGGDYGYTF. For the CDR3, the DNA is TGCGCCAGCAGCCAAGTGCAGGGTCAGGGAGGAGACTATGGCTACACCTTC.